This TCR beta chain came from a study of Graves' ophthalmopathy and Graves' hyperthyroidism (dated by TCRdb to 2017 to 2018). About the full investigation: Peripheral blood samples were taken at the time of initial diagnosis, before any treatment was given. The study used signatures of the TCR beta repertoire to tell Graves' ophthalmopathy apart from Graves' hyperthyroidism and to predict which patients would progress to ophthalmopathy. In total, 135 blood samples were TCR-sequenced: around 42 ophthalmopathy, roughly 80 hyperthyroidism and 17 hyperthyroidism-to-ophthalmopathy patients. To explore V-J signatures that separate ophthalmopathy from hyperthyroidism, a discovery set of about 98 patients was enrolled, consisting of about 41 with ophthalmopathy and around 60 with stable hyperthyroidism. The independent validation cohort included under 20 hyperthyroidism patients plus 17 patients who later progressed from hyperthyroidism to ophthalmopathy. In over five hyperthyroidism patients, the T-cell repertoires found in thyroid tissue were compared with those found in blood. Following sample collection, hyperthyroidism patients were given methimazole at a starting dose of 30 mg daily, and ophthalmopathy patients were given high-dose intravenous methylprednisolone.

As to this clonotype: No antigen is known for it. No base qualities exist here, and no much larger clone lies one base off it.

For repertoire sequencing, the TCR beta CDR3 regions were amplified from RNA transcripts. The first round of RT-PCR was done with HTBI primers and the Qiagen OneStep RT-PCR kit, and was followed by a second round of multiplex PCR, then size selection and purification. Sequencing of the libraries was carried out on an Illumina HiSeq2000 in paired-end mode with 100 bp reads. The paper's data handling went like this. Reads were processed with SOAPnuke, discarding reads with adapters, uncalled bases, mean Phred below 15, or no exact constant-primer or identifier match. High-quality paired reads were merged with COPE v1.2.5. Each unique nucleotide sequence was treated as a clonotype, and MiTCR v1.1 was used to align the clonotypes to the IMGT TRB V, D and J references. Analysis was restricted to V-J combinations with a frequency above 0.0001, which covered roughly 99% of repertoires. For each V-J combination, a TCR clonal expansion and chaos score was defined as F50 clonal expansion divided by the chaos observed in the TCRdist matrix. Welch's t-statistics and random forest were used to reduce the features to 10 to 15 V-J combinations, which were then used as input to a naive Bayes classifier. The similarity between thyroid and blood repertoires was quantified using the Morisita-Horn index. The public reads were quality trimmed at Q25 with fastp and then assembled into clones with MiXCR by TCRdb, keeping productive beta chains. Every entry covers one CDR3 protein and lists the most common genes and DNA from its rows. For this entry, the V and J calls and clone size follow TCRdb and not the study's own pipeline. The sample includes 650,000 to 800,000 distinct CDR3 sequences, with roughly two fifths observed a single time. Together, the top ten hold around 3% of the sample.

On the study overall, not on this receptor specifically: Among expanded thyroid clonotypes with frequency above 0.001, most also showed up in blood, which suggests that blood repertoires may reflect the thyroid immune response. In validation, the model predicted ophthalmopathy progression with 55% to 71% sensitivity and 72.22% specificity; some 13 predicted patients were CT-confirmed with GO in a median of approximately 6.5 months. No statistical method was used to predetermine the sample size, and group allocation was not hidden from the investigators. In cross-validation, the 13-signature model distinguished ophthalmopathy from stable hyperthyroidism with nearly 90% sensitivity and about 84% specificity, and in the test set the corresponding values were approximately 80% and 75%.

The CDR3 holds 15 amino acids from the cysteine to the phenylalanine. The DNA shown is the 45-base CDR3, in frame from base 1. The germline V and J ends show losses of 2 bases and 6 bases respectively, and no gene match explains 6 bases of the junction. CDR1 and CDR2, per the germline V gene, are MNHNS and SASEGT. The ophthalmopathy patients had moderately to severely active disease, with a Clinical Activity Score of 3 or higher, a NOSPECS grade of 4 or higher, and a disease duration of less than 3 months. Anyone with other autoimmune diseases, uncontrolled infections, pregnancy or lactation was excluded from the study. Clinical symptoms, serum thyroxine, TRAb, thyroid ultrasound and orbital computed tomography formed the basis of the diagnosis. PBMCs were isolated from roughly 10 ml of fresh peripheral blood by Ficoll-Paque density gradient centrifugation. Trizol reagent was used to extract the total RNA, and its quality was then checked on an Agilent 2100 Bioanalyzer.

The source of this sequence is an adult man with Graves' ophthalmopathy. This chain is built from TRBV6-1 and TRBJ2-1, with 8 bases in between that match TRBD2. The sample comprised peripheral blood. The nucleotide sequence is TGTGCCAGCAGTGAAAGCGGGACTAGGCTCAATGAGCAGTTCTTC. The resulting protein is CASSESGTRLNEQFF.